A selection of T cell receptor beta chains follows, all from one sample in a study of cytomegalovirus exposure and HLA in healthy donors. Clones were sequenced by immunoSEQ multiplex PCR, and TCRdb holds only the in-frame ones, with some missing. The sample has about 160,000 clones, approximately 80% seen once. The sample was PBMCs. The receptors were sampled from a man over 45 in good health and CMV-seropositive. The conserved cysteine and the conserved F or W are not part of the CDR3 here.

j_call v_call cdr3_aa
TRBJ1-1 TRBV27 ASSLGGRTEAF
TRBJ2-3 TRBV18 ASSPAGAATDTQY
TRBJ2-5 TRBV7-8 ASSLGQEETQY
TRBJ2-3 TRBV5-1 ASSLRQGYTDTQY
TRBJ2-1 TRBV11-1 ASSSSAGFGDYNEQF
TRBJ1-1 TRBV19 ATSLTGANTEAF
TRBJ2-5 TRBV7-9 ASSFGQSETQY
TRBJ1-4 TRBV29-1 SVSTGATNEKLF
TRBJ1-2 TRBV7-2 ASSPRDSWTGYT
TRBJ1-1 TRBV7-9 ASSFGILNTEAF
TRBJ1-2 TRBV7-8 ASSLIPPLGGIGYT
TRBJ2-2 TRBV14 ASRPSGGAGTGELF
TRBJ2-5 TRBV6-6 ASSYPDRTQY
TRBJ2-3 TRBV12-5 ASALRGLPTDTQY
TRBJ2-3 TRBV29-1 SVESHRGLSTDTQY
TRBJ2-7 TRBV15 ATSALKGLSYEQY
TRBJ2-3 TRBV20-1 SGVPADTQY
TRBJ1-2 TRBV6-1 ASSERQDYGYT
TRBJ2-3 TRBV2 ASSRLAVTEDTQY
TRBJ1-5 TRBV2 ASSELWGGAGQPQH
TRBJ2-1 TRBV7-8 ASSVLAGGVVSYNEQF
TRBJ2-3 TRBV2 ASSEKGLEAPTDTQY
TRBJ1-1 TRBV11-3 ASSDDRGLEAF
TRBJ1-1 TRBV6-6 ASTKGGTGQTEAF
TRBJ1-5 TRBV7-8 ASSATSQPQH
TRBJ2-1 TRBV6-5 ASKEGPSYNEQF
TRBJ2-3 TRBV7-9 ASSPGLAVSTDTQY
TRBJ1-2 TRBV2 ASSPGTGENGYT
TRBJ1-2 TRBV19 ASSETVGYT
TRBJ1-5 TRBV5-6 ASSEYRDRVNQPQH
TRBJ2-5 TRBV6-5 ATPGAGELGPQY
TRBJ1-1 TRBV19 ASSNMGRGRGTEAF
TRBJ1-1 TRBV7-9 ASSSGTLNTEAF
TRBJ1-2 TRBV5-4 ASTGGQGGGYT
TRBJ2-7 TRBV4-1 ASSQGGQLLSYEQY
TRBJ1-1 TRBV7-9 ASSFGQGIGAF
TRBJ1-2 TRBV5-6 ASSLAGTGKNGYT
TRBJ1-3 TRBV6-1 ASSERSPPGGY
TRBJ2-5 TRBV29-1 SVEGGGETQY
TRBJ1-2 TRBV19 ASTTGGTGYGYT
TRBJ2-5 TRBV11-1 ASSSKETQY
TRBJ1-6 TRBV5-1 ASSSNRARGLGSPLH
TRBJ2-1 TRBV6-6 ASILRGGLGNEQF
TRBJ2-2 TRBV27 ASTLPGGDGELF
TRBJ1-5 TRBV7-8 ASRPSDRGVNQPQH
TRBJ2-2 TRBV6-5 ASSLRDRGSGELF
TRBJ1-1 TRBV28 ASSLNRGEAF
TRBJ2-3 TRBV19 ASSIEDRGRPGRTDTQY
TRBJ2-3 TRBV9 ASSTRSSDTQY
TRBJ2-2 TRBV6-5 ASRGQGELF
TRBJ1-2 TRBV11-3 ASSLDDSENYGYT
TRBJ1-1 TRBV29-1 SGAWANTEAF
TRBJ1-1 TRBV7-7 ASSFRENTEAF
TRBJ1-1 TRBV30 AWSVTGTEAF
TRBJ2-5 TRBV19 ASSAAAGIETQY
TRBJ1-5 TRBV19 ASRTPGTGIKGNQPQH